This record concerns one T cell receptor (beta chain) sequence. From the RACE reads, TCRdb called clonotypes with MiXCR, one entry per CDR3 protein. Of 300,000 to 450,000 distinct CDR3 sequences in the sample, about 5.1% are singletons; the top ten hold roughly 2.6%. The data were taken from a study of human T cells and chemical hapten exposure. Study as a whole: Upper back patch tests used 0.01% DPC, scored after 6 days.

Time point of the sample: pre-sensitization, week 0. Described treatment: therapeutic diphenylcyclopropenone sensitization with weekly scalp DPC. The source was whole blood, collected in connection with sensitization to the hapten diphenylcyclopropenone (DPC). This sequence originates from a woman between 45 and 65 years old with alopecia areata. Some clones in this sample may be carry-over from other donors' samples.

The CDR3 region is CASSYGLAGVTDTQYF. The CDR3 nucleotides read TGTGCCAGCAGCTACGGACTAGCGGGGGTCACAGATACGCAGTATTTT. V and J are TRBV11-3 and TRBJ2-3; 13 nucleotides agree with TRBD2. The CDR3 spans 16 residues. Germline CDR1 SGHNT, CDR2 YENEEA. After removal of 4 bases from V and 2 bases from J, the junction contained 3 bases not matched to a gene.